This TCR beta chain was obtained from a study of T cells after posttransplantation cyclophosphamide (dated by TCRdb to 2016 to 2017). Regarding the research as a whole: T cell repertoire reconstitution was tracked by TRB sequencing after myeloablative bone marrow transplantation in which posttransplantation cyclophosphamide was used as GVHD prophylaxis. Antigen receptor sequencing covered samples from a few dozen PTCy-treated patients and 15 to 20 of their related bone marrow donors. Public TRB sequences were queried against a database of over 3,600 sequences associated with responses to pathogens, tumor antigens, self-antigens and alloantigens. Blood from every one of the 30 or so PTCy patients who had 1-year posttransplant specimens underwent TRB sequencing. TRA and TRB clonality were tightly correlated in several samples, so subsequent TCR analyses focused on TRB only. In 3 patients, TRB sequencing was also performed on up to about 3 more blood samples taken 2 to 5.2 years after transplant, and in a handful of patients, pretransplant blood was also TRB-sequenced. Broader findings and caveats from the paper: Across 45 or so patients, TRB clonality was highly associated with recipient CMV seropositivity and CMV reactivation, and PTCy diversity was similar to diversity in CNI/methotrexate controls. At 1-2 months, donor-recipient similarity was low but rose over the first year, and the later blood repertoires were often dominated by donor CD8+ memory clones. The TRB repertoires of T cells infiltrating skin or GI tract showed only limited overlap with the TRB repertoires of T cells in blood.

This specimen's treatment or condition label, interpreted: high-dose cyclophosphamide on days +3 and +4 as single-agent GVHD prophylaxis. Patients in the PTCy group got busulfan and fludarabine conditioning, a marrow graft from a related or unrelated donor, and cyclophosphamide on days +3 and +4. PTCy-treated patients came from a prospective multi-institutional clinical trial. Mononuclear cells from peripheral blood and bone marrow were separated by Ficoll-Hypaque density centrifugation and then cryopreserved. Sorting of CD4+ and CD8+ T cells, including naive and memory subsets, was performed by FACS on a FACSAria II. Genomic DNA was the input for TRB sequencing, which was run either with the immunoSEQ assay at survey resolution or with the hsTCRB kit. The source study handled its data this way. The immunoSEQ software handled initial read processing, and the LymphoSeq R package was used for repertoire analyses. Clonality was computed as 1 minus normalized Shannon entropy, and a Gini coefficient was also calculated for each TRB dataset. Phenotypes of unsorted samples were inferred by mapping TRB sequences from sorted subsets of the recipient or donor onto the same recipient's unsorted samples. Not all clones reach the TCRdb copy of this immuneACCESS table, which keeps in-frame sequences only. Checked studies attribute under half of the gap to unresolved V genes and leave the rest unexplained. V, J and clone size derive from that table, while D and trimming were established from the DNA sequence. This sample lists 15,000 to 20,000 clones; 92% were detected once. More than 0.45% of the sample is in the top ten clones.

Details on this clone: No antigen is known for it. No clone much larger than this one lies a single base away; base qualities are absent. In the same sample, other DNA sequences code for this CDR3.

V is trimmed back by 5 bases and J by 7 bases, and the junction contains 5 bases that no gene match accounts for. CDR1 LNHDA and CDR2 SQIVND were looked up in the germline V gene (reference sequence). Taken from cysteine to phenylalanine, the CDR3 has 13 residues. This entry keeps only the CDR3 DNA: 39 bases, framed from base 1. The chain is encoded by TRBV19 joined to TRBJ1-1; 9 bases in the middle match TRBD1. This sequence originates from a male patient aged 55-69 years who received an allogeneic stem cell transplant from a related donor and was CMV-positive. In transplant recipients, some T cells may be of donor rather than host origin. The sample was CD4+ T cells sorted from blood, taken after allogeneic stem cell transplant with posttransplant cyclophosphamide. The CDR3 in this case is CASSSDRGNEAFF. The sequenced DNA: TGTGCCAGTAGTTCAGACAGGGGGAATGAAGCTTTCTTT.